Listed below are T cell receptor beta chains from one sample, sequenced in a study of T cells in Graves' hyperthyroidism and ophthalmopathy. TCRdb redid the calling of the multiplex PCR reads with MiXCR, one entry per CDR3 protein. The profile shows approximately 520,000 distinct CDR3 sequences, around 21% of them singletons. Sequenced sample: blood. Receptors were obtained from a young man with Graves' hyperthyroidism. The CDR3 runs from the conserved cysteine through the conserved F or W. A D gene is named only where the DNA matches it firmly. A clone size is listed for some rows: how often the clone was seen (once, few, many), or a class if it is expanded.

D	V	J	size	DNA	CDR3
NA	TRBV28	TRBJ1-3	few	TGTGCCAGCAGTTTATGGTCGACGTACTCTGGAAACACCATATATTTT	CASSLWSTYSGNTIYF
NA	TRBV28	TRBJ1-1	many	TGTGCCAGCAGTTTCCCCGATCGGGAAGCTTTCTTT	CASSFPDREAFF
TRBD2	TRBV6-5	TRBJ2-5	many	TGTGCCAGCAGTTTCGGGACTAGCGCCGGAGGGGAGTACTTC	CASSFGTSAGGEYF
NA	TRBV29-1	TRBJ2-7	NA	TGCAGCGTTGAAGAAGGTTTTGGAACAAACGAGCAGTACTTC	CSVEEGFGTNEQYF
NA	TRBV12-3/TRBV12-4	TRBJ2-7	few	TGTGCCAGCAGCCTCCTCGGGACTGACTACGAGCAGTACTTC	CASSLLGTDYEQYF
TRBD1	TRBV6-2/TRBV6-3	TRBJ2-5	many	TGTGCCAGCAGTTACCCAAACAAGCCCGGGACAGGTGTATTGGAGACCCAGTACTTC	CASSYPNKPGTGVLETQYF
NA	TRBV5-5	TRBJ2-2	NA	TGTGCCAGCAGCTTCGAATTCGGGACCGGGGAGCTGTTTTTT	CASSFEFGTGELFF
NA	TRBV25-1	TRBJ2-3	many	TGTGCCAGCAGTGCCGGATGGGATACAGATACGCAGTATTTT	CASSAGWDTDTQYF
TRBD1	TRBV11-2	TRBJ1-2	many	TGTGCCAGCAGCGCCACCGGGACAGGGGGCATCGGCGGGGATGGCTACACCTTC	CASSATGTGGIGGDGYTF
NA	TRBV12-3/TRBV12-4	TRBJ2-7	many	TGTGCCAGCAGTTCGCCCTCCTCTAGGCAGAGCTCCTACGAGCAGTACTTC	CASSSPSSRQSSYEQYF
NA	TRBV6-5	TRBJ2-2	many	TGTGCCAGCAGTTACCGGAGGTACACCGGGGAGCTGTTTTTT	CASSYRRYTGELFF
TRBD1	TRBV28	TRBJ1-6	many	TGTGCCAGCAGTTTGACAGGGATGGGTAATTCACCCCTCCACTTT	CASSLTGMGNSPLHF
NA	TRBV5-5	TRBJ1-1	few	TGTGCCAGCAGCTTGGACAGTTGGGTCCCGGGTGCTTTCTTT	CASSLDSWVPGAFF
TRBD1	TRBV28	TRBJ2-7	NA	TGCGCCAGCAGCTCCGGGACAGATCTCGGCGAGCAGTACTTC	CASSSGTDLGEQYF
NA	TRBV5-1	TRBJ1-1	many	TGCGCCAGCAAGCAGGACACCTTCACTGAAGCTTTCTTT	CASKQDTFTEAFF
TRBD1	TRBV2	TRBJ1-1	many	TGTGCCAGCAACCGACAGGGGAGCACTGAAGCTTTCTTT	CASNRQGSTEAFF
NA	TRBV6-5	TRBJ2-7	NA	TGTGCCAGCAGTTACCGGGACACTATCGGCGAGCAGTACTTC	CASSYRDTIGEQYF
NA	TRBV28	TRBJ2-5	many	TGTGCCAGCAGCGGGTTGGGGACCCAGTACTTC	CASSGLGTQYF
NA	TRBV7-9	TRBJ1-5	many	TGTGCCAGCAGTTTCTCGGGGGGTAGCAATCAGCCCCAGCATTTT	CASSFSGGSNQPQHF
TRBD1	TRBV6-2/TRBV6-3	TRBJ1-1	many	TGTGCCAGCAGTTCCTCAGGGGACAGTTCTTTATGGGGGAACACTGAAGCTTTCTTT	CASSSSGDSSLWGNTEAFF
NA	TRBV12-3/TRBV12-4	TRBJ1-2	few	TGTGCCAGCAGCACGGGACGGATCTATGGCTACACCTTC	CASSTGRIYGYTF
NA	TRBV6-2/TRBV6-3	TRBJ2-7	many	TGTGCCAGCACCCCCAGTGGATTTCCCTACGAGCAGTACTTC	CASTPSGFPYEQYF
NA	TRBV9	TRBJ2-2	NA	TGTGCCAGCAGCTCCTACTCGGATCAAGTTAACACCGGGGAGCTGTTTTTT	CASSSYSDQVNTGELFF
NA	TRBV27	TRBJ1-2	many	TGTGCCAGCAGTTTTAGCGGGGGCGATGGCTACACCTTC	CASSFSGGDGYTF
NA	TRBV13	TRBJ2-5	many	TGTGCCAGCAGCTCCAGAATTCAAGAGACCCAGTACTTC	CASSSRIQETQYF
TRBD1	TRBV12-3/TRBV12-4	TRBJ2-5	many	TGTGCCAGCAGAAAGACAGGGTTGGAGACCCAGTACTTC	CASRKTGLETQYF
NA	TRBV6-1	TRBJ1-5	many	TGTGCCAGCAGTGAAGCGGTACGGCGAAATCAGCCCCAGCATTTT	CASSEAVRRNQPQHF
NA	TRBV6-1	TRBJ2-7	many	TGTGCCAGCAGTGAAGCGCAGGCTACGGTGTCCTACGAGCAGTACTTC	CASSEAQATVSYEQYF
NA	TRBV30	TRBJ2-7	few	TGTGCCTGGGCAGGGCCTGCCCCCTACGAGCAGTACTTC	CAWAGPAPYEQYF
NA	TRBV29-1	TRBJ2-7	many	TGCAGCGTGCACCCGGACCCATTCTCCTACGAGCAGTACTTC	CSVHPDPFSYEQYF
NA	TRBV7-2	TRBJ2-5	NA	TGTGCCAGCAGCAGCATACAGATAGACTTAGAGACCCAGTACTTC	CASSSIQIDLETQYF
NA	TRBV29-1	TRBJ1-1	many	TGCAGCGTTGGACAGTACATGAACACTGAAGCTTTCTTT	CSVGQYMNTEAFF
NA	TRBV28	TRBJ2-5	many	TGTGCCAGCAGTTTATTTGGGGGGCCTCAAGAGACCCAGTACTTC	CASSLFGGPQETQYF
NA	TRBV18	TRBJ1-5	few	TGTGCCAGCTCACCTAACGGGGCGGGCCAGCCCCAGCATTTT	CASSPNGAGQPQHF
TRBD1	TRBV30	TRBJ2-2	few	TGTGCCTGGAGTGCGGACAGGGTCCCAACCACCGGGGAGCTGTTTTTT	CAWSADRVPTTGELFF
NA	TRBV30	TRBJ1-2	many	TGTGCCTGGAGTGACCAGGGTCATGGCTACACCTTC	CAWSDQGHGYTF
NA	TRBV9	TRBJ1-2	many	TGTGCCAGCAGCGCCCGACAGACGCTGGATTATGGCTACACCTTC	CASSARQTLDYGYTF
TRBD2	TRBV30	TRBJ2-4	many	TGTGCCTGGAGGGGGGGGATAGCCAAAAACATTCAGTACTTC	CAWRGGIAKNIQYF
NA	TRBV10-1	TRBJ1-1	NA	TGCGCCAGCAGTGAAACTACCAGGAGCGAAGCTTTCTTT	CASSETTRSEAFF
NA	TRBV9	TRBJ1-2	many	TGTGCCAGCAGCGTAGCTATAGGGTGGAGTGGCTACACCTTC	CASSVAIGWSGYTF
NA	TRBV6-1	TRBJ1-2	once	TGTGCCAGCAGTGAAGCTTCAGGGAACGGCTACACCTTC	CASSEASGNGYTF
TRBD1	TRBV7-9	TRBJ2-7	many	TGTGCCAGCAGCACCCCCGGGACAGGGGTGTACGAGCAGTACTTC	CASSTPGTGVYEQYF